This T cell receptor beta chain came from a study of cytomegalovirus exposure and HLA in healthy donors. Study-level background: Prior work identified about 120 million unique TCR beta sequences in some 200 million T cells.

The PCR contained 60 Vbeta and 13 Jbeta primers. TCRdb's table, derived via immunoSEQ multiplex PCR, lists solely in-frame clones and lacks some. The sample consists of around 160,000 clones, 68% of them appearing once. Comment on this clone: No antigen is known for it.

General study points: Sequencing had likely introduced a cluster of highly shared sequence variants as an artifact.

The CDR3 has 15 amino acids. V lost 6 bases, J lost 5 bases, and 12 bases stayed unmatched. The V gene's germline CDR1 is MDHEN and CDR2 SYDVKM. The chain employs TRBV28 and TRBJ2-7, with 8 bases aligning to TRBD1. Sequencing input: PBMCs. This sequence originates from a man in his forties or fifties in good health and CMV-seronegative. The CDR3 DNA follows: TGTGCCAGCAGCGACAGGGGAGGTCGTAGGGACGAGCAGTACTTC. As protein: CASSDRGGRRDEQYF.